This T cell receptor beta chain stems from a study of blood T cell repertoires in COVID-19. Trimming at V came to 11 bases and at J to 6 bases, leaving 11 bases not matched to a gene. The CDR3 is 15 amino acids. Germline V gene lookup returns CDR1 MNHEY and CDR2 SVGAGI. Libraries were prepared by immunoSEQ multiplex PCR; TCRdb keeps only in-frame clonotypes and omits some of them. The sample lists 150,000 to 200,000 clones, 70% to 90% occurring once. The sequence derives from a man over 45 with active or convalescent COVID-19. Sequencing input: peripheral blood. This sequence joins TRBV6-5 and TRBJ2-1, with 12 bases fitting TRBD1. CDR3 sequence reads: CAAVGGTGGFNEQFF. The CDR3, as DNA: TGTGCCGCGGTGGGTGGGACAGGGGGCTTCAATGAGCAGTTCTTC.